One and the same sample provided the 26 T cell receptor beta chains below, sequenced in a study of a mutant IDH1 vaccine in newly diagnosed glioma. Sequencing used immunoSEQ multiplex PCR; TCRdb keeps in-frame clones, though not all of them. This table holds tens of thousands of clones, 80% found once. These receptors are not linked to any known antigen. Time point specified: week 11, during vaccination. Every vaccine dose comprised 300 ug of mutant IDH1 20-mer peptide plus topical imiquimod. Material: PBMCs, obtained from a glioma patient whose treatment included an IDH1 peptide vaccine. The receptors were gathered from a man in his fifties or sixties with glioma.

This clone has only one observation. The V and J genes are TRBV5-5 and TRBJ2-7; no clear D. The V gene's germline CDR1 is SGHKS and CDR2 YYEKEE (reference sequence). V shed 2 bases and J shed 0 bases, with 9 bases lying between them. This CDR3 region has 14 residues. This CDR3 reads CASSFGSGSYEQYF. CDR3 nucleotides: TGTGCCAGCAGCTTCGGGTCTGGCTCCTACGAGCAGTACTTC.

V gene TRBV7-6 combines with J gene TRBJ2-3; D gene uncertain. There are 12 residues in the CDR3. CDR1 and CDR2 (germline): SGHVS, FNYEAQ. The V gene lost 3 bases and the J gene lost 4 bases, with 5 bases spanning the gap. The DNA of the CDR3 is TGTGCCAGCAGCTTTAGCCCAGATACGCAGTATTTT. It yields the protein CASSFSPDTQYF.

The chain recombines TRBV4-3 with TRBJ1-4; 8 nucleotides align to TRBD1. Per germline, CDR1 LGHNA and CDR2 YSLEER. Germline trimming cut 2 bases from V and 3 bases from J; bases unmatched to any gene: 2. The CDR3 extends over 15 amino acids. The CDR3 DNA reads TGCGCCAGCAGCCAACAGGGGGCGTCTAATGAAAAACTGTTTTTT. This sequence encodes CASSQQGASNEKLFF.

The chain recombines TRBV19 with TRBJ2-7; 8 bases are a match to TRBD2. The CDR3 runs 13 residues. Germline CDR1 and CDR2: LNHDA and SQIVND (reference sequence). Trimming cost V 3 bases and J 7 bases; bases outside gene matches: 5. CDR3 nucleotide sequence: TGTGCCAGTAGTATCGGGGGGGCGTGGGAGCAGTACTTC. Translated: CASSIGGAWEQYF.

The gene calls are TRBV15 and TRBJ2-3; 13 nucleotides agree with TRBD2. The CDR3 length is 16 residues. V dropped 6 bases and J dropped 3; count of bases not matched to a gene: 6. In germline, CDR1 is LNHNV, CDR2 YYDKDF (reference sequence). This CDR3 is CATRGTSGIRTDTQYF. The CDR3 coding sequence is TGTGCCACCAGGGGGACTAGCGGGATTCGTACAGATACGCAGTATTTT.

The chain carries TRBV5-6 and TRBJ1-3, with D possibly being TRBD1 (6 bases). The CDR3 consists of 11 residues. V was cut by 6 bases and J by 7 bases, with 8 bases left in between. CDR1 SGHDT and CDR2 YYEEEE come from the germline V gene. The CDR3 reads CASTGGNTIYF. CDR3 in DNA: TGTGCCAGCACGGGGGGCAACACCATATATTTT.

This chain connects TRBV7-6 to TRBJ2-2, with 12 bases fitting TRBD1. Germline V lookup: CDR1 SGHVS, CDR2 FNYEAQ. The CDR3 consists of 17 residues. The V gene end was trimmed by 3 bases and the J gene end by 7 bases; junction bases not matched to a gene: 9. The CDR3 sequence is CASSFPGQGARDGELFF. CDR3 nucleotides: TGTGCCAGCAGCTTCCCGGGACAGGGGGCGCGGGACGGGGAGCTGTTTTTT. Full variable domain (missing parts from reference TRBV7-6 and TRBJ2-2): GAGVSQSPRYKVTKRGQDVALRCDPISGHVSLYWYRQALGQGPEFLTYFNYEAQQDKSGLPNDRFSAERPEGSISTLTIQRTEQRDSAMYRCASSFPGQGARDGELFFGEGSRLTVL.

The chain carries TRBV27 and TRBJ1-5, with a weak D call TRBD1 (5 bases). The germline V and J ends were trimmed by 3 bases and 2 bases, with 14 bases remaining between them. The CDR3 loop spans 16 amino acids. CDR1 MNHEY and CDR2 SMNVEV come from the germline V gene (reference sequence). CDR3 bases: TGTGCCAGCAGTTTGACCCCCCCGGGGGGCAATCAGCCCCAGCATTTT. It is translated as CASSLTPPGGNQPQHF.

This sequence joins TRBV9 and TRBJ1-1; tentative D call: TRBD1 (5 bases). The CDR3 consists of 14 residues. The V and J ends lost 3 bases and 3 bases respectively, with 12 bases between them. In germline, CDR1 is SGDLS, CDR2 YYNGEE. The CDR3 loop is CASSAGTADTEAFF. Here the CDR3 DNA reads TGTGCCAGCAGCGCAGGGACGGCTGACACTGAAGCTTTCTTT.

The chain links TRBV6-1 to TRBJ2-5; D remains ambiguous. CDR1 and CDR2 (germline): MNHNS, SASEGT. V was cut by 1 base and J by 1 base, with 10 bases left in between. The CDR3 length is 15 residues. CDR3 sequence reads: CASSEGQLLQETQYF. CDR3 sequence (DNA): TGTGCCAGCAGTGAAGGACAACTTCTCCAAGAGACCCAGTACTTC.

The chain has TRBV4-1 and TRBJ2-7, with 8 positions matching TRBD2. Germline V CDR1 and CDR2: MGHRA, YSYEKL. There are 15 residues in the CDR3. J gave up 6 bases and V 2 bases, and 9 bases lay outside the gene matches. In nucleotides, the CDR3 is TGCGCCAGCAGCCAAACTAGCGGACCCCTTACCGAGCAGTACTTC. Protein sequence: CASSQTSGPLTEQYF.

V is TRBV15 and J is TRBJ2-1; no definite D call. V was shortened by 1 base and J by 0 bases, with 7 bases between the two germline ends. The CDR3 is 15 amino acids. Germline V gene lookup returns CDR1 LNHNV and CDR2 YYDKDF (reference sequence). CDR3 sequence: CATSRAINSYNEQFF. For the CDR3, the DNA is TGTGCCACCAGCAGAGCCATAAACTCCTACAATGAGCAGTTCTTC. Based on the CDR3 plus reference TRBV15 and TRBJ2-1, the full variable domain is DAMVIQNPRYQVTQFGKPVTLSCSQTLNHNVMYWYQQKSSQAPKLLFHYYDKDFNNEADTPDNFQSRRPNTSFCFLDIRSPGLGDTAMYLCATSRAINSYNEQFFGPGTRLTVL.

This clone came up a few times. The CDR3, as DNA: TGTGCCATCACAGGGGACGGGACGGATACGCAGTATTTT. Protein: CAITGDGTDTQYF. The chain carries TRBV10-3 and TRBJ2-3, with D perhaps matching TRBD1 (6 bases). The V gene's germline CDR1 is ENHRY and CDR2 SYGVKD. The CDR3 totals 13 residues. The V and J ends lost 7 bases and 6 bases respectively, with 14 bases between them.

CDR3 loop: CASSADRAGELFF. The CDR3 DNA follows: TGTGCCAGCAGCGCGGACAGGGCCGGGGAGCTGTTTTTT. The rearrangement links TRBV7-3 to TRBJ2-2; 8 nucleotides align to TRBD1. The V gene end was trimmed by 5 bases and the J gene end by 6 bases; junction bases not matched to a gene: 2. The CDR3 runs 13 residues. CDR1 and CDR2 (germline): SGHTA, FQGTGA. The whole variable domain, remainder taken from reference TRBV7-3 and TRBJ2-2, is GAGVSQTPSNKVTEKGKYVELRCDPISGHTALYWYRQSLGQGPEFLIYFQGTGAADDSGLPNDRFFAVRPEGSVSTLKIQRTERGDSAVYLCASSADRAGELFFGEGSRLTVL.

The chain carries TRBV5-1 and TRBJ2-7, with D possibly being TRBD1 (5 bases). The CDR3 runs 15 residues. V was trimmed by 0 bases and J by 0 bases, leaving 10 bases between them. From germline, CDR1 is SGHRS and CDR2 YFSETQ. CDR3 amino acids: CASSLEAGSSYEQYF. CDR3 nucleotides: TGCGCCAGCAGCTTGGAGGCAGGGTCCTCCTACGAGCAGTACTTC.

This clone was recorded only once. V is TRBV20-1 and J is TRBJ2-1; unclear D gene. Trimming removed 3 bases from V and 8 bases from J, with 5 bases in between. CDR1 and CDR2 (germline): DFQATT, SNEGSKA (reference sequence). This CDR3 spans 10 amino acids. The DNA for the CDR3 is TGCAGTGCTAGGCGCGATGAGCAGTTCTTC. It is translated as CSARRDEQFF.

The rearrangement joins TRBV20-1 to TRBJ2-1; D unresolved. The CDR3 is made up of 11 amino acids. V lost 0 bases, J lost 9 bases, and 6 bases lay in between. CDR1 and CDR2 from the germline V gene are DFQATT and SNEGSKA (reference sequence). CDR3 sequence: CSARDRGEQFF. For the CDR3, the DNA is TGCAGTGCTAGAGATCGAGGTGAGCAGTTCTTC.

This chain links TRBV11-2 with TRBJ2-6; D remains ambiguous. Trimming pared 0 bases from V and 1 base from J, leaving 4 bases between. The CDR3 totals 15 residues. Germline V gene data show CDR1 as SGHAT and CDR2 as FQNNGV. As DNA, the CDR3 is TGTGCCAGCAGCTTAGATCGGTCTGGGGCCAACGTCCTGACTTTC. Its translation is CASSLDRSGANVLTF.

The rearrangement joins TRBV2 to TRBJ1-2, with a possible D match to TRBD1 (6 bases). Trimming removed 6 bases at V and 7 bases at J, with 12 bases between. This CDR3 is 12 amino acids long. Germline CDR1 and CDR2: SNHLY and FYNNEI. The chain's CDR3 is CASSATGPGYTF. CDR3 bases: TGTGCCAGCAGCGCAACAGGGCCTGGCTACACCTTC.

The genes are TRBV7-2 and TRBJ2-3; D is unresolved. The CDR3 contains 13 residues. V was cut by 2 bases and J by 4 bases, with 7 bases left in between. Looked up from germline, CDR1 is SGHTA and CDR2 is FQGNSA. The CDR3 DNA follows: TGTGCCAGCAGCTTAAGCCGGGCAGATACGCAGTATTTT. It specifies CASSLSRADTQYF. The full variable domain, with the rest looked up from reference TRBV7-2 and TRBJ2-3, is GAGVSQSPSNKVTEKGKDVELRCDPISGHTALYWYRQSLGQGLEFLIYFQGNSAPDKSGLPSDRFSAERTGGSVSTLTIQRTQQEDSAVYLCASSLSRADTQYFGPGTRLTVL.

This rearrangement joins TRBV4-1 to TRBJ1-4; D gene ambiguous. This CDR3 spans 16 amino acids. The germline V gene encodes CDR1 MGHRA and CDR2 YSYEKL. Trimming pared 4 bases from V and 10 bases from J, leaving 22 bases between. CDR3 sequence reads: CASSRLTTAHDGKLFF. The CDR3, as DNA: TGCGCCAGCAGCCGGCTAACAACAGCTCACGATGGAAAACTGTTTTTT.

In nucleotides, the CDR3 is TGTGCCAGTAGTATGGGGACTCCGGAAGCTTTCTTT. It specifies CASSMGTPEAFF. This rearrangement joins TRBV19 to TRBJ1-1; weak D call: TRBD1 (5 bases). This CDR3 comprises 12 residues. The germline V gene has CDR1 LNHDA and CDR2 SQIVND (reference sequence). V lost 3 bases, J lost 8 bases, and 10 bases lay in between.

The CDR3 coding sequence is TGTGCCAGCAGCCCCGGGTTGAGAGAGACCCAGTACTTC. The encoded protein is CASSPGLRETQYF. V and J are TRBV7-2 and TRBJ2-5; no clear D. Germline loops: CDR1 SGHTA, CDR2 FQGNSA. The ends were cut back, 5 bases at V and 4 bases at J, with 11 bases in the middle. The CDR3 contains 13 residues. Looking up the rest from reference TRBV7-2 and TRBJ2-5 gives the full variable domain: GAGVSQSPSNKVTEKGKDVELRCDPISGHTALYWYRQSLGQGLEFLIYFQGNSAPDKSGLPSDRFSAERTGGSVSTLTIQRTQQEDSAVYLCASSPGLRETQYFGPGTRLLVL.

The rearrangement links TRBV14 to TRBJ2-3; D assignment may be TRBD1 or TRBD2 (5 bases each). The germline V and J ends were trimmed by 4 bases and 2 bases, with 16 bases remaining between them. Germline-derived CDR1 and CDR2 are SGHDN and FVKESK. The CDR3 spans 16 residues. The CDR3: CASSPLGVGTTDTQYF. The CDR3 DNA is TGTGCCAGCAGCCCTTTGGGAGTTGGGACCACAGATACGCAGTATTTT.

The CDR3, as DNA: TGCAGCGCTCAGGGACAGGCGGATGAAAAACTGTTTTTT. Its translation is CSAQGQADEKLFF. The chain uses TRBV29-1 and TRBJ1-4; 8 bases agree with TRBD1. The CDR3 covers 13 residues. Germline V gene lookup returns CDR1 SQVTM and CDR2 ANQGSEA. Losses at the gene ends were 7 bases for V and 6 bases for J; bases not matched to a gene: 7.

The table lists this clone with a few counts. Other nucleotide sequences in the sample specify the same CDR3. The chain employs TRBV5-1 and TRBJ1-1, with 7 bases identical to TRBD1. After removal of 4 bases from V and 1 base from J, the junction contained 1 base not matched to a gene. Germline assignment: CDR1 SGHRS and CDR2 YFSETQ. The CDR3 has 13 amino acids. In DNA form, the CDR3 reads TGCGCCAGCAGCGGGACAGCGAACACTGAAGCTTTCTTT. It is translated as CASSGTANTEAFF.